This T cell receptor (beta chain) comes out of a study of T cells in localized non-small cell lung cancer. The study's findings and limits: Higher adjacent-lung clonality was associated with shorter survival.

The CDR3 is made up of 15 amino acids. V dropped 5 bases and J dropped 2; count of bases not matched to a gene: 6. CDR1 and CDR2 (germline): LNHDA, SQIVND (reference sequence). Assay used: immunoSEQ multiplex PCR; TCRdb lists only in-frame clones, some missing. In the table there are around 96,000 clones, more than 75% of which are singletons. This clone was observed a few times. Its target is unknown. The sequencing here drew on PBMCs, taken before any cancer treatment. The receptor was isolated from a woman aged 40-69 years with stage II squamous cell lung carcinoma. The V call is TRBV19, the J call TRBJ1-5, with 7 bases identical to TRBD1. CDR3 loop: CASSGRDSRNQPQHF. The CDR3, as DNA: TGTGCCAGTAGTGGACGGGACAGTCGCAATCAGCCCCAGCATTTT.